The sequence of this T cell receptor (beta chain) was determined in a study of blood T cell repertoires in COVID-19. Study-wide context: In each case, the material was cDNA or gDNA derived from T cells, B-cell-depleted T cells, or PBMCs.

Per the original data handling: Amplification from reference gene primers served as the basis for estimated nucleated cell counts. Clones were sequenced by immunoSEQ multiplex PCR, and TCRdb holds only the in-frame ones, with some missing. V and J calls and clone size are as listed in that table; D and trimming were resolved from the DNA. Here the sample spans 130,000 to 150,000 clones, about 85% being singletons. The CDR3 length is 14 residues. Germline lookup yields CDR1 SGDLS and CDR2 YYNGEE. Trimming left V 5 bases short and J 2 bases short, with 11 bases between. This chain uses TRBV9 with TRBJ1-3; tentatively, D is TRBD1 (6 bases). The receptor's source is a woman in her thirties or forties with active or convalescent COVID-19. Sample: peripheral blood. The CDR3 reads CASSLTGTGNTIYF. The CDR3 DNA sequence: TGTGCCAGCAGTCTTACAGGGACTGGAAACACCATATATTTT.